These 16 T cell receptor beta chains share one sample of origin, sequenced in a study of tissue T cells after allogeneic stem cell transplantation. Sequenced by immunoSEQ multiplex PCR; TCRdb stores in-frame clones only, minus some. The table lists about 10,000 clones, 50% to 75% of them singletons. The sequenced sample was tissue from the stomach, obtained at autopsy. The receptors originated from a male donor at least 60 years old with lung cancer.

The chain carries TRBV7-3 and TRBJ2-5, with a weak D call TRBD1 (5 bases). Trimming shortened V by 8 bases and J by 1 base, and 11 bases separated the two germline ends. The CDR3 spans 13 residues. Germline CDR1 and CDR2: SGHTA and FQGTGA. The CDR3 protein is CASSTVPQETQYF. CDR3 in DNA: TGTGCCAGCTCGACAGTCCCCCAAGAGACCCAGTACTTC.

This clone showed up just a few times. J is TRBJ1-1 and V is TRBV7-9, with D unclear. Trimming cost V 6 bases and J 0 bases, with 8 bases left between them. The length of the CDR3 is 13 residues. Germline V gene lookup returns CDR1 SEHNR and CDR2 FQNEAQ (reference sequence). As DNA, the CDR3 is TGTGCCAGCAGTCTACAGCTGAACACTGAAGCTTTCTTT. Protein sequence: CASSLQLNTEAFF.

The rearrangement uses TRBV4-1 and TRBJ2-5; D tentatively reads TRBD1 or TRBD2 (5 bases each). The CDR3 totals 13 residues. CDR1 and CDR2 from the germline V gene are MGHRA and YSYEKL. Trimming removed 3 bases from V and 5 bases from J, with 10 bases in between. CDR3 protein: CASSQGVHETQYF. The CDR3 nucleotides read TGCGCCAGCAGCCAGGGGGTGCACGAGACCCAGTACTTC.

This chain joins TRBV11-2 and TRBJ1-5; perhaps TRBD1 as D (5 bases). The germline V gene encodes CDR1 SGHAT and CDR2 FQNNGV. Trimming removed 1 base from V and 1 base from J, with 8 bases in between. This CDR3 is 15 amino acids long. CDR3 sequence reads: CASSLGPGSNQPQHF. The CDR3 DNA is TGTGCCAGCAGCTTAGGTCCAGGGAGCAATCAGCCCCAGCATTTT.

The chain links TRBV19 to TRBJ1-5; 8 nucleotides match TRBD1. The CDR3 runs to 16 residues. J gave up 3 bases and V 3 bases, and 7 bases lay outside the gene matches. Germline V gene sequence: CDR1 LNHDA, CDR2 SQIVND (reference sequence). The CDR3 bases are TGTGCCAGTAGTATCTGGGGGACAGGCCTCAATCAGCCCCAGCATTTT. Residues: CASSIWGTGLNQPQHF.

The genes are TRBV7-8 and TRBJ1-4; D remains unclear. The V gene lost 5 bases and the J gene lost 7 bases, with 11 bases spanning the gap. The CDR3 runs to 13 residues. The germline V gene has CDR1 SGHVS and CDR2 FQNEAQ. In DNA, the CDR3 is TGTGCCAGCAGCCCAGCTCCGGTTGAAAAACTGTTTTTT. It translates to CASSPAPVEKLFF.

By share of the sample, this clone is medium-sized (0.01 to 0.1%). The chain employs TRBV6-5 and TRBJ1-4, with D maybe TRBD1 (5 bases). CDR3 size: 14 residues. Germline lookup yields CDR1 MNHEY and CDR2 SVGAGI. The ends were cut back, 6 bases at V and 7 bases at J, with 15 bases in the middle. Written as DNA, the CDR3 is TGTGCCAGCAGGACAGACACTTGGGGTGAAAAACTGTTTTTT. Its protein is CASRTDTWGEKLFF.

The V gene is TRBV6-2 or TRBV6-3, the J gene TRBJ1-1, with a weak D call TRBD1 (6 bases). The germline CDR1 and CDR2 sequences are MNHEY and SVGEGT. V was trimmed by 2 bases and J by 4 bases, leaving 14 bases between them. The CDR3 runs to 15 residues. The CDR3 loop is CASSYGTRGITEAFF. CDR3 DNA sequence: TGTGCCAGCAGTTACGGGACGAGGGGGATCACTGAAGCTTTCTTT.

The chain links TRBV3-1 (or the pseudogene TRBV3-2) to TRBJ1-1; D unresolved. The V end lost 0 bases, the J end lost 5 bases, and 7 bases lay between the germline ends. The germline gives CDR1 LGHDT, CDR2 YNNKEL (reference sequence). This CDR3 is 13 amino acids long. In DNA, the CDR3 is TGTGCCAGCAGCCAAGACGGAGAGACTGAAGCTTTCTTT. Translating gives CASSQDGETEAFF.

This rearrangement joins TRBV4-1 to TRBJ2-7, with D perhaps given as TRBD1 or TRBD2 (5 bases each). V shed 4 bases and J shed 3 bases, with 10 bases lying between them. The germline CDR1 and CDR2 sequences are MGHRA and YSYEKL. This CDR3 is 13 amino acids long. The CDR3 here is CASSRDGNYEQYF. CDR3 nucleotide sequence: TGCGCCAGCAGCCGGGACGGTAACTACGAGCAGTACTTC.

This sequence joins TRBV6-5 and TRBJ2-1; no clear D. Germline V gene sequence: CDR1 MNHEY, CDR2 SVGAGI. V shed 5 bases and J shed 8 bases, with 10 bases lying between them. This CDR3 has 12 residues. The CDR3 sequence: CASSPRVDEQFF. The DNA for the CDR3 is TGTGCCAGCAGTCCTCGTGTTGATGAGCAGTTCTTC.

This clone came up a few times. The chain joins TRBV5-1 to TRBJ1-2; D is possibly TRBD1 (6 bases). The CDR3 covers 13 residues. Trimming shortened V by 4 bases and J by 4 bases, and 11 bases separated the two germline ends. Germline CDR1 SGHRS, CDR2 YFSETQ. In nucleotides, the CDR3 is TGCGCCAGCAGCCCCACAGGGACCTATGGCTACACCTTC. Its protein product is CASSPTGTYGYTF.

V gene TRBV29-1 combines with J gene TRBJ2-7, with D perhaps matching TRBD2 (7 bases). Germline V gene data show CDR1 as SQVTM and CDR2 as ANQGSEA. The CDR3 is 12 residues long. V was pared by 3 bases and J by 12 bases, with 18 bases between. The CDR3 spells CSVEGGGKARYF. Here the CDR3 DNA reads TGCAGCGTTGAGGGGGGGGGCAAGGCTCGGTACTTC.

The rearrangement links TRBV9 to TRBJ2-5; TRBD2 agrees at 14 bases. The V and J ends lost 4 bases and 5 bases, in that order; junction bases with no gene match: 7. There are 16 residues in the CDR3. Germline V lookup: CDR1 SGDLS, CDR2 YYNGEE. CDR3 nucleotide sequence: TGTGCCAGCAGCAAAGGACTAGCGGGAGGCAGGGAGACCCAGTACTTC. Its translation: CASSKGLAGGRETQYF.

This clone was seen only a few times. The chain uses TRBV28 and TRBJ2-2; no firm D call. CDR3 size: 13 residues. With 0 bases removed from V and 5 bases from J, the gap between germline ends came to 4 bases. The germline V gene encodes CDR1 MDHEN and CDR2 SYDVKM. The CDR3 bases are TGTGCCAGCAGTTTATGGGGGACCGGGGAGCTGTTTTTT. Its translation: CASSLWGTGELFF.

The DNA for the CDR3 is TGCGCCAGCAGCCCCCAGAGGGCAGGGCTGAACACTGAAGCTTTCTTT. Its translation: CASSPQRAGLNTEAFF. The chain employs TRBV4-1 and TRBJ1-1; D perhaps matches TRBD1 (5 bases). V lost 4 bases and J 0 bases, leaving 15 bases between the germline ends. This CDR3 has 16 residues. CDR1 and CDR2 from the germline V gene are MGHRA and YSYEKL.